This TCR beta chain was sequenced for a study of identical twins (dated by TCRdb to 2015 to 2016). Regarding the research as a whole: To test whether fetal clonotypes persist, the study used deep sequencing on TCR alpha and beta repertoires from monozygotic twins, unrelated adults of various ages, and cord blood. Replicate twin experiments were performed at different times using different library preparation protocols to rule out contamination. Results the study describes overall, beyond this receptor: Recombination models systematically underestimated out-of-frame TCR alpha sharing in monozygotic twins but agreed with sharing between unrelated individuals. Because the same donors could not be followed over many years, the conclusions relied on cross-sectional statistical analysis. Fewer insertions were carried by abundant cord blood beta clonotypes, a similar but weaker trend appeared in young adult naive repertoires, and no such trend appeared in memory repertoires. Compared with coincidental sharing between unrelated individuals, out-of-frame TCR alpha sequences shared between twins showed an excess of sequences with low generation probability. Invariant T cells such as MAIT and iNKT could partly confound zero-insertion analyses, though diverse VJ usage argued against this for most clonotypes. Excess twin sharing in beta out-of-frame sequences was weaker because fewer shared sequences lowered the signal-to-noise ratio.

Counted from cysteine to phenylalanine, this CDR3 has 16 amino acids. Only the CDR3 part of the read is kept: 48 bases, read in frame from the first base. Trimming takes 0 bases off V and 5 bases off J; junction bases not matched to a gene: 4. Every donor was a healthy Caucasian. The twin cohort consisted of three pairs of female monozygotic twins, all aged about 18 to 29 years. CD4+ and CD8+ T cell populations were isolated with positive isolation kits from Invitrogen. Only a few counts were recorded for this clonotype. The specificity of this receptor is unknown. The sample holds no much larger clone one base away, and base qualities are not on file. To prepare the library, 5' RACE was applied. Sequencing used an Illumina HiSeq 2000. A universal primer binding site was added through template switching, and the final cDNA carried a unique molecular identifier so that TCR cDNA molecules could be counted accurately. First-strand cDNA for TCR alpha and beta chains was synthesized from specific primers in the conserved constant-segment region. To control for contamination, every cDNA library carried two barcodes: a SMART-Mk sample barcode plus Illumina barcodes. Two successive PCR steps introduced TruSeq adapter sequences along with Illumina sample barcodes. The TCR alpha and beta cDNA libraries were sequenced on the Illumina HiSeq platform using custom primers. The study's processing was this. MiGEC was used to process raw reads and extract unique molecular identifiers, and MiXCR was used to find CDR3 positions. Recombination models were inferred per individual with the repgenHMM and IGoR tools using an EM algorithm. The analysis of shared clonotypes was done with the tcR package in R, with sharing normalized by the product of cloneset sizes. Out-of-frame nonproductive sequences were analyzed to study raw recombination free of thymic and clonal selection effects. The public reads were reprocessed in TCRdb via fastp at Q25 and MiXCR, keeping in-frame beta chains. Under each unique CDR3 protein, matching rows form one entry showing the most common genes and DNA. TCRdb assigned the V and J calls; the authors' analysis was not used. Across this sample there are hundreds of thousands of distinct CDR3 sequences, with approximately 13% seen only once. Just over 7% of the sample is taken by the ten largest.

This same sample was also part of a study on yellow fever vaccine responses in identical twins. Per that second paper: According to the authors, in identical twins the way T cells responded to vaccination appeared partly convergent and partly personalized. The study precisely tracked vaccine-responding T cell clones in identical twins.

The V gene is TRBV12-3 or TRBV12-4 and the J gene is TRBJ2-3, with 11 junctional bases fitting TRBD2. The specimen sequenced was CD8+ T cells sorted from blood. This TCR was sampled from a woman aged 18-29 years in good health. Here is the DNA: TGTGCCAGCAGTTTAGCTAGCGGGGGGGAGGTAGATACGCAGTATTTT. It specifies CASSLASGGEVDTQYF.